Listed below are T cell receptor beta chains from one sample, sequenced in a study of CD8+CD57+ T cells in acquired aplastic anemia. One entry per CDR3 protein results from TCRdb running MiXCR on the reads. The data contain approximately 270,000 distinct CDR3 sequences, approximately 55% of them singletons. The sequenced sample was sorted CD4+, CD8+, or CD8+CD57+ T cells (not recorded which) from PBMCs. Receptor source: a human donor with severe aplastic anemia or a healthy control (not recorded which). Both conserved end residues are part of each CDR3. Each record gives: CDR3 protein, V gene, J gene.

CDR3aa: CASSEAGGGRRSDTQYF; v_gene: TRBV2; j_gene: TRBJ2-3
CDR3aa: CASSYESFGYTF; v_gene: TRBV6-2/TRBV6-3; j_gene: TRBJ1-2
CDR3aa: CASTNQGEDTEAFF; v_gene: TRBV5-8; j_gene: TRBJ1-1
CDR3aa: CAIRGTENYGYTF; v_gene: TRBV10-3; j_gene: TRBJ1-2
CDR3aa: CASSSGTNEQFF; v_gene: TRBV7-7; j_gene: TRBJ2-1
CDR3aa: CASSVAPAYSYEQYF; v_gene: TRBV9; j_gene: TRBJ2-7
CDR3aa: CASSLFGTRGETQYF; v_gene: TRBV28; j_gene: TRBJ2-5
CDR3aa: CSARPYQVAGEGTQYF; v_gene: TRBV20-1; j_gene: TRBJ2-3
CDR3aa: CASSFWFSAQSSYEQYF; v_gene: TRBV5-5; j_gene: TRBJ2-7
CDR3aa: CASSLGTGGSYEQYF; v_gene: TRBV4-3; j_gene: TRBJ2-7
CDR3aa: CASSYPEAKSVDTEAFF; v_gene: TRBV6-2/TRBV6-3; j_gene: TRBJ1-1
CDR3aa: CASSYWVGERGGELFF; v_gene: TRBV7-8; j_gene: TRBJ2-2
CDR3aa: CASNDFGNTIYF; v_gene: TRBV25-1; j_gene: TRBJ1-3
CDR3aa: CASSLFYQETQYF; v_gene: TRBV5-1; j_gene: TRBJ2-5
CDR3aa: CASTDIKPDTQYF; v_gene: TRBV7-9; j_gene: TRBJ2-3
CDR3aa: CASRRGQVGTIYF; v_gene: TRBV10-2; j_gene: TRBJ1-3
CDR3aa: CARLGRGAYEQYF; v_gene: TRBV6-1; j_gene: TRBJ2-7
CDR3aa: CATSNHGETEAFF; v_gene: TRBV15; j_gene: TRBJ1-1
CDR3aa: CASIGGPRTGELFF; v_gene: TRBV28; j_gene: TRBJ2-2
CDR3aa: CASSEDRPHANQPQHF; v_gene: TRBV2; j_gene: TRBJ1-5
CDR3aa: CASSSPTLGQGRNGYTF; v_gene: TRBV19; j_gene: TRBJ1-2
CDR3aa: CSVDLGSSGNTIYF; v_gene: TRBV29-1; j_gene: TRBJ1-3
CDR3aa: CASSGTGGPEETQYF; v_gene: TRBV25-1; j_gene: TRBJ2-5
CDR3aa: CATSMGTLSGNQPQHF; v_gene: TRBV15; j_gene: TRBJ1-5
CDR3aa: CASSFHTEELAGGPYNEQFF; v_gene: TRBV7-3; j_gene: TRBJ2-1
CDR3aa: CASGRLGTGGTEAFF; v_gene: TRBV7-8; j_gene: TRBJ1-1
CDR3aa: CASSSLSGTGAEQYF; v_gene: TRBV5-1; j_gene: TRBJ2-7
CDR3aa: CASSLVEAATYEQYF; v_gene: TRBV7-8; j_gene: TRBJ2-7
CDR3aa: CASSQGLAENIQYF; v_gene: TRBV9; j_gene: TRBJ2-4
CDR3aa: CASSREQGQETQYF; v_gene: TRBV14; j_gene: TRBJ2-5
CDR3aa: CASSLSGRVNEQFF; v_gene: TRBV7-8; j_gene: TRBJ2-1
CDR3aa: CASSIDRQTDTQYF; v_gene: TRBV12-3/TRBV12-4; j_gene: TRBJ2-3
CDR3aa: CASSLPRTSGGEQYF; v_gene: TRBV5-6; j_gene: TRBJ2-7
CDR3aa: CASTRRGANVLTF; v_gene: TRBV6-5; j_gene: TRBJ2-6
CDR3aa: CASSLIRRDFEQFF; v_gene: TRBV12-3/TRBV12-4; j_gene: TRBJ2-1
CDR3aa: CASSPLQGNTGELFF; v_gene: TRBV9; j_gene: TRBJ2-2
CDR3aa: CASSQQVDYEQYF; v_gene: TRBV14; j_gene: TRBJ2-7
CDR3aa: CASSVSLSKSSYEQYF; v_gene: TRBV2; j_gene: TRBJ2-7
CDR3aa: CASSLAQMTGTFF; v_gene: TRBV7-9; j_gene: TRBJ1-1
CDR3aa: CASSPRSGELFF; v_gene: TRBV6-5; j_gene: TRBJ2-2
CDR3aa: CASSLVTGQHTEAFF; v_gene: TRBV2; j_gene: TRBJ1-1
CDR3aa: CASSLVGNAYYEQYF; v_gene: TRBV7-6; j_gene: TRBJ2-7
CDR3aa: CATSDFGRDEQFF; v_gene: TRBV15; j_gene: TRBJ2-1
CDR3aa: CASSLGRSNGYTF; v_gene: TRBV4-3; j_gene: TRBJ1-2
CDR3aa: CSGLLASTDTQYF; v_gene: TRBV20-1; j_gene: TRBJ2-3
CDR3aa: CASGARGGRTDTQYF; v_gene: TRBV10-3; j_gene: TRBJ2-3
CDR3aa: CASTYAAGVGYEQYF; v_gene: TRBV7-8; j_gene: TRBJ2-7
CDR3aa: CASSLGRRNTGELFF; v_gene: TRBV12-3/TRBV12-4; j_gene: TRBJ2-2
CDR3aa: CASSSGLAGVDEQYF; v_gene: TRBV5-1; j_gene: TRBJ2-7
CDR3aa: CASSLPDTYEQYF; v_gene: TRBV5-4; j_gene: TRBJ2-7
CDR3aa: CSAWGSGSDTQYF; v_gene: TRBV20-1; j_gene: TRBJ2-3
CDR3aa: CASSTRGTDAFF; v_gene: TRBV11-3; j_gene: TRBJ1-1
CDR3aa: CASSLDPRQANNEQFF; v_gene: TRBV7-2; j_gene: -
CDR3aa: CASSITGVATEAFF; v_gene: TRBV19; j_gene: TRBJ1-1
CDR3aa: CASSSRSRDTEAFF; v_gene: TRBV9; j_gene: TRBJ1-1
CDR3aa: CASSLGTSSNQPQHF; v_gene: TRBV7-8; j_gene: TRBJ1-5